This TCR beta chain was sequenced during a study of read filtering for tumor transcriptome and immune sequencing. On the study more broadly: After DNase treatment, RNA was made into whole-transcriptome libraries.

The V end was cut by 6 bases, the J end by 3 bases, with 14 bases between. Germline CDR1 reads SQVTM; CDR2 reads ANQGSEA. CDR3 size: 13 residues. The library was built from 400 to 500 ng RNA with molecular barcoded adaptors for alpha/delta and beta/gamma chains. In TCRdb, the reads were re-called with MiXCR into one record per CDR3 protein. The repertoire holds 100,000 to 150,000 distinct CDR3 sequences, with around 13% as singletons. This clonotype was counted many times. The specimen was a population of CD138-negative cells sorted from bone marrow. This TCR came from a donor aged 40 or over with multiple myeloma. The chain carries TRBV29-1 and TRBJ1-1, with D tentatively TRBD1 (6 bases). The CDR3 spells CSVSQGSDTEAFF. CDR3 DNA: TGCAGCGTCTCCCAGGGGTCCGACACTGAAGCTTTCTTT.